This T cell receptor (beta chain) was obtained from a study of T cell responses to AZD1222 COVID-19 vaccine. Notes on the study in general: Donors in the cohort were predominantly white British and more often female, and clonal diversity was possibly underestimated. CD4 TCRs covered the whole spike, strongest at regions 160-218 and 743-854.

As concerns this clone: The target antigen is unknown.

Generated by immunoSEQ multiplex PCR, the TCRdb table keeps only in-frame clones and is missing some. The table lists approximately 110,000 clones, 92% of them singletons. The ends were cut back, 2 bases at V and 0 bases at J, with 7 bases in the middle. The germline CDR1 and CDR2 sequences are KGHSH and LQKENI. The CDR3 totals 14 residues. The origin of this receptor is an adult in good health. The sequencing here drew on peripheral blood, taken on day 0 of AZD1222 vaccination. This chain links TRBV18 with TRBJ1-2; D perhaps matches TRBD1 (5 bases). The CDR3 DNA reads TGTGCCAGCTCACCAGGAGGGGCTAACTATGGCTACACCTTC. Translation: CASSPGGANYGYTF.